This record concerns one T cell receptor beta chain sequence. Only one count was recorded for this clone. Its antigen remains undetermined. No quality values exist for individual bases; no much larger clone is one base distant. Looking up the germline V gene yields CDR1 SGDLS and CDR2 YYNGEE. V was cut back by 0 bases and J by 7 bases, leaving a gap of 8 bases between them. The CDR3, cysteine through phenylalanine, is 12 amino acids long. Only the CDR3 region is kept as DNA, spanning 36 bases read in frame from base 1. This entry is derived from a study of shared clonotypes between healthy human individuals (dated by TCRdb to the early 2020s). Describing the broader study: The cohort comprised a couple of women and a few men aged 18 to 49 years. For each donor, three plates each were used for CD4 naive and CD4 memory, two plates were used for CD8 naive, and one plate was used for CD8 memory. To estimate repertoire size and how much clonotypes are shared between individuals, the study performed deep sequencing of blood TCR repertoires from about five healthy adults. Different laboratories and diverse techniques were used to prepare libraries and sequence TCR repertoires, to increase sequencing depth and limit assay-specific biases. Leukapheresis yielded between about 0.85 and 9.5 billion PBMCs per donor.

Donors were healthy HIV-negative adults with no recently reported acute infections or vaccinations. Every donor was a Caucasian adult residing in Nashville, Tennessee, USA. CD4+ T cells were enriched through magnetic negative selection, after which naive cells were positively selected on CD45RA and the remaining negative fraction served as the memory subset. Blood was obtained by leukapheresis, after which PBMCs were separated by Ficoll-Histopaque density gradient centrifugation and cryopreserved in liquid nitrogen vapor phase. Purity and quantity of every magnetically sorted T cell population were checked by analytical flow cytometry. Genomic DNA was isolated from every sorted fraction and measured by UV absorbance on a Nanodrop 2000c. TCR CDR3 regions were amplified from genomic DNA by multiplex PCR using the deep immunoSEQ assay. For each cell subset, the extracted genomic DNA was distributed evenly across all wells of several immunoSEQ 96-well plates, and each plate served as one replicate. For sorted subsets, each replicate PCR was loaded with approximately 0.2 ug genomic DNA, equivalent to 30,000 to 35,000 T cell genomes. Purified libraries were measured with a Qubit 3.0 fluorometer, size-checked on a Bioanalyzer 2100, and measured again with the KAPA Library Quantification kit. Each immunoSEQ 96-well plate was sequenced on its own single-read 150-cycle Illumina NextSeq 550 flow cell. As for the authors' bioinformatics: Because only junctional sequences without quality scores were contained in the immunoSEQ output, filtering matching that applied to full-length reads could not be performed. Sequences were annotated with PyIR, a Python wrapper for IgBLAST v1.9, and V/J genes and CDR3 were assigned using IMGT germline references. Reads were filtered out if the reads had weak V/J assignments (E-value above 1e-6), no CDR3, stop codons, out-of-frame junctions, or ambiguous translated residues. A V3J clonotype was defined by an identical inferred V gene, J gene, and CDR3 amino acid sequence. The percentage overlap between two repertoires was calculated by dividing the number of shared unique clonotypes by the size of the smaller repertoire. Richness of each repertoire was evaluated using RTK rarefaction, the Chao1 estimator, and Recon v2.1 estimates of unobserved clonotypes. Generation probabilities for all TCRbeta clonotypes obtained by the gDNA method from a few donors were computed using OLGA. TCRdb retrieved this table from immuneACCESS and kept in-frame rearrangements only. Not all clones are present; in checked studies, unresolved V genes account for under half, and no reason is known for the remainder. For V, J and clone size, that table is used; D and trimming come from the DNA. This sample comprises about 2 million clones, 85% to 95% of them detected only once. The top ten constitute 0.13% of the sample.

The paper as a whole reports these results and caveats: Sampling was restricted to blood, and TCR repertoires in tissue are likely to differ from TCR repertoires in blood. Clonotypes shared by all four sorted-subset donors showed higher generation probabilities than non-shared clonotypes. Even with the large sequencing depth, rarefaction of the sorted-subset datasets indicated that sequencing was incomplete. Approximately 5% of naive CD4, around 3.5% of naive CD8, around 2.3% of memory CD4, and roughly 0.4% of memory CD8 clonotypes were shared across a few donors. The genetic and exposure-history diversity represented was limited by the small number of donors. Larger estimated clonotype richness was generally found for naive subsets than for memory subsets. Based on pairwise subsampling, the degree of clonotype sharing among donors was expected to be affected by sequencing depth.

This receptor chain uses TRBV9 and TRBJ2-7; the D gene assignment is ambiguous. This clonotype was sampled from a young man in good health. Source material: naive CD4+ T cells sorted from blood. What the cell subset or site label conveys for this sample: CD45RA+ positively selected. The base sequence is TGTGCCAGCAGCGTAGACTTTGGGGAGCAGTACTTC. This is translated as CASSVDFGEQYF.